The 8 T cell receptor beta chains in this list originate from one sample, sequenced in a study of blood T cell repertoires in COVID-19. Assay used: immunoSEQ multiplex PCR; TCRdb lists only in-frame clones, some missing. Here the sample spans more than 150,000 clones, roughly 76% being singletons. The sequencing input was peripheral blood. The origin of the receptors is a woman older than 75 with COVID-19, enrolled during active disease.

The chain couples TRBV27 to TRBJ2-3, with 8 bases matching TRBD2. This CDR3 comprises 15 residues. Germline CDR1 and CDR2: MNHEY and SMNVEV (reference sequence). The V gene end was trimmed by 3 bases and the J gene end by 2 bases; junction bases not matched to a gene: 4. The CDR3 DNA sequence: TGTGCCAGCAGTTTGGTAGCGGGGCCCACAGATACGCAGTATTTT. This gives the protein CASSLVAGPTDTQYF.

The CDR3 reads CASSQGRTDTQYF. The CDR3 DNA reads TGTGCCAGCAGCCAGGGGAGGACAGATACGCAGTATTTT. The chain uses TRBV3-1 (or the pseudogene TRBV3-2) and TRBJ2-3; D is perhaps TRBD2 (6 bases). The CDR3 is 13 residues long. Trimming removed 3 bases from V and 3 bases from J, with 7 bases in between. Looked up from germline, CDR1 is LGHDT and CDR2 is YNNKEL (reference sequence).

The J gene is TRBJ1-4, the V gene TRBV7-6, with TRBD1 identical over 9 bases. V shed 2 bases, J shed 8 bases, and the junction held 6 bases outside the gene matches. Germline V gene lookup returns CDR1 SGHVS and CDR2 FNYEAQ. The CDR3 has 15 residues. The CDR3, as DNA: TGTGCCAGCAGCTTATCCGGGACAGGGAAGGAAAAACTGTTTTTT. This codes for CASSLSGTGKEKLFF.

The chain employs TRBV7-2 and TRBJ1-4, with 10 bases aligning to TRBD1. V dropped 2 bases and J dropped 4; count of bases not matched to a gene: 7. Looked up from germline, CDR1 is SGHTA and CDR2 is FQGNSA. This CDR3 is built from 17 residues. The CDR3 DNA reads TGTGCCAGCAGCTTAAATCGACAGGGGGCGGGTAATGAAAAACTGTTTTTT. It encodes CASSLNRQGAGNEKLFF.

The V gene is TRBV7-2, the J gene TRBJ1-1; the D is unclear. V was shortened by 1 base and J by 7 bases, with 10 bases between the two germline ends. This CDR3 is 13 amino acids long. Per the germline V gene, CDR1 is SGHTA and CDR2 is FQGNSA. The CDR3 DNA reads TGTGCCAGCAGCTTAGGACTATGGTATGAAGCTTTCTTT. This codes for CASSLGLWYEAFF.

This rearrangement joins TRBV6-6 to TRBJ2-1, with TRBD2 matching over 13 bases. The germline gives CDR1 MNHNY, CDR2 SVGAGI (reference sequence). The CDR3 runs to 18 residues. V was pared by 5 bases and J by 1 base, with 8 bases of the junction left unmatched. CDR3: CASSRSLAGGPSYNEQFF. DNA of the CDR3: TGTGCCAGCAGTCGGTCACTAGCGGGAGGGCCTTCCTACAATGAGCAGTTCTTC.

The rearrangement links TRBV14 to TRBJ1-2, with D tentatively TRBD1 (6 bases). The V gene's germline CDR1 is SGHDN and CDR2 FVKESK. Trimming shortened V by 4 bases and J by 8 bases, and 14 bases separated the two germline ends. The CDR3 contains 13 residues. The CDR3 sequence is CASSLTGEGGYTF. The CDR3 DNA follows: TGTGCCAGCAGCCTGACAGGAGAGGGCGGCTACACCTTC.

This rearrangement joins TRBV2 to TRBJ1-3; possibly TRBD1 for D (5 bases). The CDR3 spans 15 residues. Trimming left V 3 bases short and J 0 bases short, with 9 bases between. Germline values: CDR1 SNHLY, CDR2 FYNNEI. The CDR3 DNA follows: TGTGCCAGCAGTGAGGGGCCCGCCTCTGGAAACACCATATATTTT. Its translation is CASSEGPASGNTIYF.